This entry lists 9 T cell receptor beta chains sequenced from one sample in a study of identical twins. TCRdb processed the 5' RACE reads anew with MiXCR; each CDR3 protein has one entry. The sample comprises about 340,000 distinct CDR3 sequences, over 9% of which are singletons, and 7.2% rests with the top ten. The data were also submitted as part of a second study, on yellow fever vaccine responses in identical twins.

Sequenced: CD8+ T cells sorted from blood. The receptors were sampled from a woman under 30 in good health.

The rearrangement joins TRBV4-1 to TRBJ2-7; D gene unclear. The CDR3 is 14 residues long. Germline assignment: CDR1 MGHRA and CDR2 YSYEKL. V gave up 4 bases and J gave up 6 bases, with 16 bases separating them. CDR3 loop: CASSPTAHSPEQYF. CDR3 DNA sequence: TGCGCCAGCAGCCCAACCGCGCACTCACCCGAGCAGTACTTC.

This clonotype was counted between two and nine times. This rearrangement joins TRBV15 to TRBJ1-1; the D is unclear. Germline V gene lookup returns CDR1 LNHNV and CDR2 YYDKDF (reference sequence). V dropped 3 bases and J dropped 1 base, with 6 bases sitting between them. The CDR3 spans 13 residues. The CDR3 reads CATSSDWNTEAFF. The CDR3 DNA sequence: TGTGCCACCAGCAGCGACTGGAACACTGAAGCTTTCTTT.

This clonotype came up a few times. The chain carries TRBV2 and TRBJ2-1, with 9 bases lining up with TRBD2. CDR3 length: 17 amino acids. CDR1 and CDR2 from the germline V gene are SNHLY and FYNNEI. J lost 4 bases, V lost 4 bases, and 11 bases had no gene match. The CDR3, as DNA: TGTGCCAGCAGTGGGGAGGAAGGCGGGGGGGCATACAATGAGCAGTTCTTC. Translation: CASSGEEGGGAYNEQFF. Full variable domain (rest looked up from reference TRBV2 and TRBJ2-1): EPEVTQTPSHQVTQMGQEVILRCVPISNHLYFYWYRQILGQKVEFLVSFYNNEISEKSEIFDDQFSVERPDGSNFTLKIRSTKLEDSAMYFCASSGEEGGGAYNEQFFGPGTRLTVL.

The J gene is TRBJ1-6, the V gene TRBV2, with TRBD1 identical over 8 bases. This CDR3 is 15 amino acids long. CDR1 and CDR2 (germline): SNHLY, FYNNEI. The trim removed 3 bases at V and 9 bases at J, leaving 7 bases unmatched. CDR3: CASSDPTGAGSPLHF. The CDR3 DNA follows: TGTGCCAGCAGTGACCCGACAGGGGCGGGTTCACCCCTCCACTTT.

This clonotype appeared a few times. The chain joins TRBV7-8 to TRBJ2-7, with a tentative D call TRBD2 (5 bases). The CDR3 consists of 15 residues. In germline, CDR1 is SGHVS, CDR2 FQNEAQ. The germline V and J ends were trimmed by 1 base and 2 bases, with 12 bases remaining between them. CDR3 nucleotide sequence: TGTGCCAGCAGCTTAGATCTAGCCCCGGCCTACGAGCAGTACTTC. Translating it yields CASSLDLAPAYEQYF.

This clonotype has more than one count but fewer than ten. The V gene is TRBV7-8, the J gene TRBJ2-1; TRBD2 matches at 9 bases. The CDR3 spans 19 residues. The V segment lost 3 bases and the J segment 4 bases; nucleotides outside the gene matches: 16. Germline assignment: CDR1 SGHVS and CDR2 FQNEAQ. The CDR3 protein is CASSLGLGREGHPYNEQFF. The CDR3 nucleotides are TGTGCCAGCAGCTTGGGGTTGGGGCGGGAGGGCCATCCGTACAATGAGCAGTTCTTC. Variable domain in full (rest from reference TRBV7-8 and TRBJ2-1): GAGVSQSPRYKVAKRGQDVALRCDPISGHVSLFWYQQALGQGPEFLTYFQNEAQLDKSGLPSDRFFAERPEGSVSTLKIQRTQQEDSAVYLCASSLGLGREGHPYNEQFFGPGTRLTVL.

The chain employs TRBV13 and TRBJ1-2; D unclear. This CDR3 has 14 residues. Trimming cost V 3 bases and J 3 bases, with 11 bases left between them. Germline values: CDR1 PRHDT, CDR2 FYEKMQ (reference sequence). CDR3 loop: CASSFSLQDYGYTF. CDR3 in DNA: TGTGCCAGCAGCTTTAGCCTTCAGGACTATGGCTACACCTTC.

The chain uses TRBV20-1 and TRBJ1-6; 8 bases map to TRBD1. The ends lost 6 bases at V and 7 bases at J; junction bases unmatched: 5. The CDR3 totals 13 residues. CDR1 is DFQATT, CDR2 SNEGSKA, per germline (reference sequence). The CDR3 DNA reads TGCAGTGCGAGGGGACAGGAGAATTCACCCCTCCACTTT. Translating gives CSARGQENSPLHF.

The V gene is TRBV6-5, the J gene TRBJ1-1; D unclear. This CDR3 has 11 residues. CDR1 and CDR2 (germline): MNHEY, SVGAGI. The ends were cut back, 8 bases at V and 3 bases at J, with 7 bases in the middle. The CDR3 region has the DNA TGTGCCAGCGGGATTTACACTGAAGCTTTCTTT. This codes for CASGIYTEAFF.